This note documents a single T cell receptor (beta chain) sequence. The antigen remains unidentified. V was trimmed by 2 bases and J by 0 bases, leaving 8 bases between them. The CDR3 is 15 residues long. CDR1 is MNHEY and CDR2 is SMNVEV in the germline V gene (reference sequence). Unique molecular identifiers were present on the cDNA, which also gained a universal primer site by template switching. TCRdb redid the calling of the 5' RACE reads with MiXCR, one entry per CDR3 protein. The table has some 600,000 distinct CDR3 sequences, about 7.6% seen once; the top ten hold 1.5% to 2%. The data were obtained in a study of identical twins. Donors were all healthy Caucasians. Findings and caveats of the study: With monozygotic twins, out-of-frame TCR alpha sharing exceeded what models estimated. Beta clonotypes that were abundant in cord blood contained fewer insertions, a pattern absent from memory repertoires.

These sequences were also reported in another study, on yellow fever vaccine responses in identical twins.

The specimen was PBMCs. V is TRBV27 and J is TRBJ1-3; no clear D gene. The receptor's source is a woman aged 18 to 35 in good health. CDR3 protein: CASSLKAFSGNTIYF. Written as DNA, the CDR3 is TGTGCCAGCAGTTTAAAGGCTTTCTCTGGAAACACCATATATTTT.